The sample holds one count of the clone carrying this T cell receptor beta chain. The data are from a study of blood T cell repertoires in COVID-19. Study-level background: The study drew acute and convalescent COVID-19 samples from the United States, Italy and Spain. PBMCs, B-cell-depleted T cells, or T cells provided the cDNA or gDNA that made up the material.

Germline values: CDR1 KGHSH, CDR2 LQKENI. V lost 3 bases to trimming and J lost 3 bases, with 6 bases between them. The CDR3 extends over 13 amino acids. Sequencing was performed with immunoSEQ multiplex PCR; in TCRdb, only in-frame clones are kept and a portion is missing. The sample shows fewer than 200,000 clones, about 86% of them seen only once. Sequencing input: peripheral blood. This sequence joins TRBV18 and TRBJ1-5; unclear D gene. This TCR derives from a man aged 45-65 years with active or convalescent COVID-19. CDR3 sequence: CASSPQSNQPQHF. In DNA, the CDR3 is TGTGCCAGCTCACCGCAGTCCAATCAGCCCCAGCATTTT.